This record covers a single T cell receptor beta chain. The antigen remains undetermined. TCR beta libraries were built with iRepertoire HTBI primers and Arm-PCR of CDR3 regions. Methods used by the authors: Gene usage covered approximately 60 TRBV and roughly 13 TRBJ segments. TCRdb independently ran MiXCR on the multiplex PCR reads; one entry per CDR3 protein. TCRdb, rather than the study authors, made the V and J calls. This repertoire shows about 660,000 distinct CDR3 sequences, about 30% found once; its top ten account for 40% to 50%. These data originate in a study of regulatory T cells in long-lasting Graves disease. General study points: Gene preferences differed: TRBV28, TRBJ1-2, TRBJ2-5 in persistent cases.

Time point of the sample: persistent/refractory GD, antithyroid drugs over 5 years with positive TRAb. Researchers made the TCR library from RNA that was extracted from PBMCs. Per the germline V gene, CDR1 is LGHDT and CDR2 is YNNKEL (reference sequence). CDR3 length equals 16 residues. V lost 1 base to trimming and J lost 6 bases; unmatched junction nucleotides: 7. V and J are TRBV3-1 and TRBJ2-7; 12 nucleotides agree with TRBD2. The TCR was taken from a female donor with Graves disease. The sequencing used peripheral blood mononuclear cells (PBMCs), collected when the disease was refractory, from a patient treated with antithyroid drugs. The CDR3 DNA reads TGTGCCAGCAGCCAAGTAGGACTAGCGGGACGAGTCGAGCAGTACTTC. It translates to CASSQVGLAGRVEQYF.